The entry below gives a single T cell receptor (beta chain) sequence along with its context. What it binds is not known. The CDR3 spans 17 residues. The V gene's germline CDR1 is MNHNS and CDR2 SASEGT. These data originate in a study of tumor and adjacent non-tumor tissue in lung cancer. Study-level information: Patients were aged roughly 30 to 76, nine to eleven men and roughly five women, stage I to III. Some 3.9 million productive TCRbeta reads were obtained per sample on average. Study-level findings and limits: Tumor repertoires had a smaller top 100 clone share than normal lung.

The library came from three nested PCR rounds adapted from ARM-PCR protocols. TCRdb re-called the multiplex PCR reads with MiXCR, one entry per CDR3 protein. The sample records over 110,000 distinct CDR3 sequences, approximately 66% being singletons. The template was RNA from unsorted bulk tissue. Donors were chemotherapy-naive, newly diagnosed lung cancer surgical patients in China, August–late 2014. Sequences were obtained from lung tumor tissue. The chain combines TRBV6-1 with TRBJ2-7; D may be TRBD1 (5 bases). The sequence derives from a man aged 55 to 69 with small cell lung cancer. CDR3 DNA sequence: TGTGCCAGCAGTGAAGTCGGGCAGGGTCTATCCCGGCGCGAGCAGTGCGTC. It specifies CASSEVGQGLSRREQCV.